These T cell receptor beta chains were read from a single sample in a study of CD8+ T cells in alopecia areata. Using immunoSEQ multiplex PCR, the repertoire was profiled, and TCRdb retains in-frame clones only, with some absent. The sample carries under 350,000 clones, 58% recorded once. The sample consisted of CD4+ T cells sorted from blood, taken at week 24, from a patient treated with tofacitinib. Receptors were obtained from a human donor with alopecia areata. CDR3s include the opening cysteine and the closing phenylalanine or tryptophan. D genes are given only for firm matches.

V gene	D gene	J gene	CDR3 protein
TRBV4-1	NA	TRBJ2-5	CASSRQEQETQYF
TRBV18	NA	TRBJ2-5	CASSPPGETQYF
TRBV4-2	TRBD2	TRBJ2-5	CASSQVLAGGPETQYF
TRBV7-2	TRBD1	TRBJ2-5	CASSPGQGGLETQYF
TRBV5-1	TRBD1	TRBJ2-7	CASSFRDRVNEQYF
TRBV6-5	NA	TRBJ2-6	CASSYDLASGANVLTF
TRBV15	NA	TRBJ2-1	CATSRSYEQFF
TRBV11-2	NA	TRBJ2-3	CASSLVGGPDTQYF
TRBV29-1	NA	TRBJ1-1	CSVTGLMNTEAFF
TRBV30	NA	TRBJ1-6	CALQRRGRTEDSPLHF
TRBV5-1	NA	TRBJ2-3	CASRTGASTDTQYF
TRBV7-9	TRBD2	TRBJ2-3	CASSLGTGTSGSTDTQYF
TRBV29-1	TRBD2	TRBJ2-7	CSVEEVAGYEQYF
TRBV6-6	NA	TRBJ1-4	CASTGRDSHNEKLFF
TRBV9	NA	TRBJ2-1	CAGSLGASSSYNEQFF
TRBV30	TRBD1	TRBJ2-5	CASRDRGLAETQYF
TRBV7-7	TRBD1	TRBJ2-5	CASSYDREETQYF
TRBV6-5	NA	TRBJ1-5	CASRPGGYPNQPQHF
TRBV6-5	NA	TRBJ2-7	CASCNRARDEQYF
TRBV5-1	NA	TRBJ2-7	CASSLWVSYEQYF
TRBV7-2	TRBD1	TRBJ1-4	CASSLEGQGNEKLFF
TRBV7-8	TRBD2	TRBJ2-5	CASSLPGLAVNQETQYF
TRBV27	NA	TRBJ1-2	CASSAGRANYGYTF
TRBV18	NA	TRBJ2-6	CASSPPGGLTGANVLTF
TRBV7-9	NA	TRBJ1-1	CASSLSGNTEAFF
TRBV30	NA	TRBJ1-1	CAWRGVVRNTEAFF
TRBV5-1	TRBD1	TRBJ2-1	CASSLAPAAGGVNEQFF
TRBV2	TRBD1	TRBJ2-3	CASSRQGVYTDTQYF
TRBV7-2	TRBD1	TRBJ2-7	CASSLRSGDRGYEQYF
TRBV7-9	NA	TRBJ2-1	CASSPTSPDSGREQFF
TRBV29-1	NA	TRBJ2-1	CSVRGRLINEQFF
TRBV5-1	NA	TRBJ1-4	CASSSGFAGEKLFF
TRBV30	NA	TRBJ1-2	CAWSTTGTHYGYTF
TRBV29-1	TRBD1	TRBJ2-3	CSARQGRVASWADTQYF
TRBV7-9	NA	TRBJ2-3	CASSFGQPSTDTQYF
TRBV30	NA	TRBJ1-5	CAWSGREDQPQHF
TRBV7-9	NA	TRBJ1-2	CASSKGPGGYTF
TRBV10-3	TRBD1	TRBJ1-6	CAISEFGQGDAPLHF
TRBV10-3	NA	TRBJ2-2	CAIGGGQAPSTGELFF
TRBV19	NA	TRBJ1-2	CASKPPGAYGYTF
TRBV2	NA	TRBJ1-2	CASSGTDYGYTF
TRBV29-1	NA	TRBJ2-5	CSANWFGETQYF
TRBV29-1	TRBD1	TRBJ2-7	CSVEAQTGINNYEQYF
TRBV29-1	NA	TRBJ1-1	CSLSGTENTEAFF
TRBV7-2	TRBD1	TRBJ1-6	CASSFGTGVNSPLHF